The 21 T cell receptor beta chains listed next were all sequenced from one sample in a study of response to subunit inactivated influenza vaccine. Using its own MiXCR run on the RT-PCR reads, TCRdb lists one record per CDR3 protein. In the table there are hundreds of thousands of distinct CDR3 sequences, approximately 13% of which are singletons. The sequences come from PBMCs from blood, collected roughly 45 days after vaccination. The source is a man over 45 who received an inactivated influenza vaccine.

This clonotype was picked up many times. V is TRBV29-1 and J is TRBJ1-1; D is perhaps TRBD1 (6 bases). The germline V gene encodes CDR1 SQVTM and CDR2 ANQGSEA. V was trimmed by 4 bases and J by 5 bases, leaving 11 bases between them. This CDR3 is built from 12 residues. CDR3 residues: CSVVKGVTEAFF. For the CDR3, the DNA is TGCAGCGTTGTTAAGGGGGTAACTGAAGCTTTCTTT.

The rearrangement links TRBV2 to TRBJ1-1; D uncertain. The germline V gene encodes CDR1 SNHLY and CDR2 FYNNEI. The ends were cut back, 10 bases at V and 8 bases at J, with 17 bases in the middle. The CDR3 sequence is 12 residues long. The CDR3 spells CAIPGMGIEAFF. The CDR3 DNA reads as TGTGCCATCCCGGGCATGGGTATAGAAGCTTTCTTT.

This clonotype turned up a few times. The genes are TRBV28 and TRBJ2-2, with 8 bases aligning to TRBD2. V gave up 7 bases and J gave up 4 bases; unmatched junction bases: 8. The CDR3 extends over 15 amino acids. Germline V CDR1 and CDR2: MDHEN, SYDVKM. CDR3 protein: CASIPGGMSTGELFF. CDR3 in DNA: TGTGCCAGCATCCCGGGAGGGATGAGCACCGGGGAGCTGTTTTTT.

The chain uses TRBV12-3 or TRBV12-4 and TRBJ2-1; 9 bases line up with TRBD2. V lost 6 bases and J lost 3; bases outside the gene matches: 9. The CDR3 has 16 residues. CDR3 sequence (DNA): TGTGCCAGCAGGGGAATAGCGGGAGCTGGCTACAATGAGCAGTTCTTC. Translated, it gives CASRGIAGAGYNEQFF.

This clonotype appeared many times. The rearrangement uses TRBV7-2 and TRBJ2-7; perhaps TRBD2 as D (6 bases). The germline CDR1 and CDR2 sequences are SGHTA and FQGNSA. CDR3 length: 14 residues. The V end lost 4 bases, the J end lost 3 bases, and 13 bases lay between the germline ends. In DNA, the CDR3 is TGTGCCAGCAGCTCCACCCGGGGGAACTACGAGCAGTACTTC. Translated, it gives CASSSTRGNYEQYF. Drawing the rest from reference TRBV7-2 and TRBJ2-7, the complete variable domain is GAGVSQSPSNKVTEKGKDVELRCDPISGHTALYWYRQSLGQGLEFLIYFQGNSAPDKSGLPSDRFSAERTGGSVSTLTIQRTQQEDSAVYLCASSSTRGNYEQYFGPGTRLTVT.

V usage is TRBV6-5 and J usage is TRBJ2-5; D unresolved. CDR3 length equals 13 residues. With 2 bases removed from V and 7 bases from J, the gap between germline ends came to 11 bases. Germline loops: CDR1 MNHEY, CDR2 SVGAGI. CDR3 sequence reads: CASSYGILTTQYF. Written as DNA, the CDR3 is TGTGCCAGCAGTTACGGTATCTTGACGACCCAGTACTTC.

In this sample, this clonotype turned up a few times. The chain carries TRBV7-2 and TRBJ1-2; no reliable D call. In germline, CDR1 is SGHTA, CDR2 FQGNSA. Trimming took 5 bases from V and 4 from J, leaving 14 bases between them. This CDR3 spans 14 amino acids. The CDR3 bases are TGTGCCAGCAGCCCCCCCGGCTGGATCTATGGCTACACCTTC. Its protein is CASSPPGWIYGYTF.

This chain joins TRBV7-2 and TRBJ2-7; 9 bases fit TRBD2. This CDR3 comprises 17 residues. The junction had 17 bases not matched to a gene; V was cut back by 5 bases and J by 6 bases. Germline CDR1 and CDR2: SGHTA and FQGNSA. The CDR3 region is CASSRRNVGLAGGEQYF. The CDR3 DNA is TGTGCCAGCAGCCGGCGAAACGTGGGACTAGCTGGGGGCGAGCAGTACTTC.

This clonotype has more than one count but fewer than ten. The chain has TRBV29-1 and TRBJ2-3; unclear D gene. Germline CDR1 reads SQVTM; CDR2 reads ANQGSEA. The CDR3 has 14 residues. As DNA, the CDR3 is TGCAGTGCCACAGATCCCAGAGGCACAGATACGCAGTATTTT. This gives the protein CSATDPRGTDTQYF.

This sequence joins TRBV7-9 and TRBJ2-4; 7 nucleotides agree with TRBD2. With V trimmed by 3 bases and J by 0 bases, 5 bases remained unmatched. This CDR3 has 16 amino acids. CDR1 and CDR2 from the germline V gene are SEHNR and FQNEAQ (reference sequence). The CDR3 here is CASSLDGRVAKNIQYF. As DNA, the CDR3 is TGTGCCAGCAGCTTGGATGGGAGGGTAGCCAAAAACATTCAGTACTTC.

A few counts support this clonotype. The V gene is TRBV7-9, the J gene TRBJ2-7; 7 bases are a match to TRBD1. The V and J ends lost 5 bases and 3 bases, in that order; junction bases with no gene match: 10. Per the germline V gene, CDR1 is SEHNR and CDR2 is FQNEAQ (reference sequence). The CDR3 length is 15 residues. CDR3 amino acids: CASSPPRDRRYEQYF. The CDR3 region has the DNA TGTGCCAGCAGCCCGCCCAGGGACAGACGCTACGAGCAGTACTTC. Looking up the rest from reference TRBV7-9 and TRBJ2-7 gives the full variable domain: DTGVSQNPRHKITKRGQNVTFRCDPISEHNRLYWYRQTLGQGPEFLTYFQNEAQLEKSRLLSDRFSAERPKGSFSTLEIQRTEQGDSAMYLCASSPPRDRRYEQYFGPGTRLTVT.

In this sample, this clonotype turned up a few times. The chain is built from TRBV11-3 and TRBJ2-5; D is possibly TRBD2 (6 bases). CDR1 is SGHNT, CDR2 YENEEA, per germline. Trimming shortened V by 1 base and J by 5 bases, and 14 bases separated the two germline ends. This CDR3 spans 15 amino acids. CDR3 in DNA: TGTGCCAGCAGCTTAGCCCAGGGCGGGATGGAGACCCAGTACTTC. Translated, it gives CASSLAQGGMETQYF.

This clonotype was counted a single time. The CDR3 nucleotides read TGTGCCAGCGGTAGTTTTGCCTACGAGCAGTACTTC. Translating it yields CASGSFAYEQYF. This chain joins TRBV6-5 and TRBJ2-7; D not certain. Germline V CDR1 and CDR2: MNHEY, SVGAGI. This CDR3 region has 12 residues. The V end was cut by 8 bases, the J end by 2 bases, with 10 bases between.

This clonotype appeared a few times. The chain recombines TRBV24-1 with TRBJ2-7, with 7 bases matching TRBD1. Germline values: CDR1 KGHDR, CDR2 SFDVKD. J gave up 9 bases and V 3 bases, and 10 bases lay outside the gene matches. CDR3 length: 14 amino acids. The DNA of the CDR3 is TGTGCCACCAGTGATCTAGACAGGGAAGGTTGGCAGTACTTC. The encoded protein is CATSDLDREGWQYF.

The chain carries TRBV11-2 and TRBJ2-6; 9 bases match TRBD1. The germline V gene encodes CDR1 SGHAT and CDR2 FQNNGV. With 5 bases clipped from V and 0 bases from J, the junction kept 11 bases outside the gene matches. The CDR3 length is 19 residues. The CDR3 region has the DNA TGTGCCAGCAGCCCCTACCTCGGGACAGGGTCCTCTGGGGCCAACGTCCTGACTTTC. This gives the protein CASSPYLGTGSSGANVLTF.

This clonotype was seen a handful of times. The chain couples TRBV12-3 or TRBV12-4 to TRBJ2-7; 8 bases agree with TRBD1. Trimming cost V 5 bases and J 2 bases; bases outside gene matches: 11. The CDR3 totals 16 residues. The CDR3 region has the DNA TGTGCCAGCAGTATCCTCCTCCGGGACAGGACCTACGAGCAGTACTTC. This translates into CASSILLRDRTYEQYF.

This chain links TRBV29-1 with TRBJ2-6; D unresolved. The length of the CDR3 is 12 residues. V was trimmed by 4 bases and J by 4 bases, leaving 5 bases between them. The germline gives CDR1 SQVTM, CDR2 ANQGSEA. CDR3 coding DNA: TGCAGCGTTGGCGGAGGGGCCAACGTCCTGACTTTC. Its protein product is CSVGGGANVLTF.

The J gene is TRBJ2-1, the V gene TRBV20-1; maybe TRBD2 (5 bases). The CDR3 runs 14 residues. Germline assignment: CDR1 DFQATT and CDR2 SNEGSKA (reference sequence). V was clipped by 0 bases and J by 8 bases, with 14 bases between them. The CDR3 DNA reads as TGCAGTGCTAGAGATGGTGCGAGGGCGGATGAGCAGTTCTTC. Translation: CSARDGARADEQFF.

This clonotype appeared many times. DNA for the CDR3: TGTGCCAGCAGTGAATTAGGTTCACCCCTCCACTTT. This codes for CASSELGSPLHF. The gene calls are TRBV25-1 and TRBJ1-6; D is unclear. CDR1 is MGHDK and CDR2 is SYGVNS in the germline V gene. The CDR3 is made up of 12 amino acids. Trimming shortened V by 1 base and J by 9 bases, and 4 bases separated the two germline ends.

The CDR3 nucleotides are TGTGCCAGCAGCTCCGTGGGCAGGGTTTACGAGCAGTACTTC. Protein: CASSSVGRVYEQYF. The chain is built from TRBV7-9 and TRBJ2-7, with a possible D match to TRBD1 (5 bases). Trimming took 4 bases from V and 4 from J, leaving 14 bases between them. Germline lookup yields CDR1 SEHNR and CDR2 FQNEAQ (reference sequence). The CDR3 loop spans 14 amino acids.

The chain links TRBV28 to TRBJ2-3, with TRBD1 matching 12 bases. This CDR3 comprises 13 residues. Per the germline V gene, CDR1 is MDHEN and CDR2 is SYDVKM. J gave up 15 bases and V 3 bases, and 7 bases lay outside the gene matches. The CDR3 sequence is CASSLARDRGQYF. The CDR3 nucleotides are TGTGCCAGCAGTTTGGCTCGGGACAGGGGGCAATATTTT.